This TCR beta chain emerged from a study of T cells in Graves' hyperthyroidism and ophthalmopathy. Researchers took RNA transcripts and amplified the TCR beta CDR3 regions from them. Carried out on the TCR CDR3, a first-round RT-PCR used the HTBI primer set. TCRdb re-called the multiplex PCR reads through MiXCR, storing one row per CDR3 protein. The sample holds 300,000 to 400,000 distinct CDR3 sequences, about 18% seen once. This clonotype was seen only a few times. The CDR3 spans 18 residues. The germline gives CDR1 MNHNS, CDR2 SASEGT. The V gene end was trimmed by 1 base and the J gene end by 8 bases; junction bases not matched to a gene: 16.

Sequencing input: blood. The chain employs TRBV6-1 and TRBJ2-2; TRBD1 matches at 7 bases. This receptor was identified in a woman aged 50 to 60 with Graves' hyperthyroidism. The CDR3: CASSEGQGRRAIPGELFF. DNA of the CDR3: TGTGCCAGCAGTGAAGGACAGGGAAGACGAGCCATTCCAGGGGAGCTGTTTTTT.